The T cell receptor beta chain under discussion was sequenced for a study of metastatic and nonmetastatic thyroid tumors. Overall study context: Patients with malignant and benign thyroid disease provided blood and tumor or nodule tissue, whose repertoires were compared.

CDR3 length equals 15 residues. Germline CDR1 MNHNS, CDR2 SASEGT. The V gene lost 6 bases and the J gene lost 5 bases, with 17 bases spanning the gap. Original analysis: Clinicopathological groups differed in CDR3, with these differences serving to build a distant-metastasis classifier for papillary thyroid cancer. TCRdb re-clonotyped the PCR reads via MiXCR. The V and J calls follow TCRdb's processing rather than the paper's. The sample carries tens of thousands of clones, roughly 24% recorded once. No treatment of any kind had been given to any patient before thyroid surgery. Study-wide results and caveats: Reported TCR beta diversity, measured in blood and tumor, was significantly higher for malignant thyroid tumors than for benign nodules.

Details on this clone: Its target is not known.

Sequenced: tumor tissue. The sequence derives from a female donor with papillary thyroid cancer or a benign thyroid nodule (not recorded which). Some clones in this sample may be carry-over from other donors' samples. The chain recombines TRBV6-1 with TRBJ2-1; D is perhaps TRBD1 (5 bases). CDR3 coding DNA: TGTGCCAGCAGCCCCTTAGGACAAGGACACAATGAGCAGTTCTTC. It specifies CASSPLGQGHNEQFF.